This T cell receptor beta chain was sequenced for a study of CD8 T cells in ankylosing spondylitis. This clonotype was found a few times. Its specificity is not known. Study results and limitations: Among TCR beta sequences, a motif of under ten highly homologous variants appeared characteristic of ankylosing spondylitis blood. Significant enrichment of disease-linked clones was reported in matched ankylosing spondylitis synovial fluid. CD8+ by phenotype, disease-linked clones were relatively rare in peripheral blood.

The CDR3 is made up of 17 amino acids. Germline lookup yields CDR1 LGHNT and CDR2 FRNRAP. V was clipped by 1 base and J by 1 base; unmatched bases: 3. Making the TCR beta libraries involved quantitative 5'-RACE with molecular barcodes. One entry per CDR3 protein, called by TCRdb with MiXCR from the 5' RACE reads. The repertoire includes about 540,000 distinct CDR3 sequences, 9.5% to 15% of them detected once, and 6.8% sits in the top ten. The gene calls are TRBV12-5 and TRBJ2-1; 11 bases agree with TRBD2. The receptor was derived from a male donor with ankylosing spondylitis. Sequencing input: blood, either unsorted or a sorted T cell fraction (not recorded which). CDR3 DNA: TGTGCTAGTGGTTTGGGGGGGACTAGCGGATCCTACAATGAGCAGTTCTTC. It specifies CASGLGGTSGSYNEQFF.